The 28 T cell receptor beta chains given below trace back to one sample, sequenced in a study of blood T cell repertoires in COVID-19. Produced via immunoSEQ multiplex PCR; TCRdb's table is partial and in-frame only. This table has more than 200,000 clones, around 89% appearing once. The specimen was PBMCs or T cells enriched from blood (not recorded which). The receptors were gathered from a woman aged 25 to 39 who had recovered from COVID-19.

This clone was detected once. The chain has TRBV11-1 and TRBJ1-4; no reliable D call. V gave up 5 bases and J gave up 5 bases, with 9 bases separating them. This CDR3 is built from 13 residues. Germline loops: CDR1 SGHAT, CDR2 FQDESV (reference sequence). The CDR3 loop reads CASSDTGNEKLFF. DNA of the CDR3: TGTGCCAGCAGCGACACTGGGAATGAAAAACTGTTTTTT.

This clone was observed a few times. The chain has TRBV4-3 and TRBJ1-2, with TRBD1 matching 11 bases. The CDR3 contains 13 residues. After removal of 5 bases from V and 6 bases from J, the junction contained 2 bases not matched to a gene. From germline, CDR1 is LGHNA and CDR2 YSLEER. The CDR3 loop reads CASSWTGGDGYTF. The CDR3 region has the DNA TGCGCCAGCAGCTGGACAGGGGGCGATGGCTACACCTTC.

The chain's CDR3 is CASSLDGQGDTEAFF. The CDR3 bases are TGTGCCAGCAGCTTAGATGGACAGGGGGACACTGAAGCTTTCTTT. The chain has TRBV7-2 and TRBJ1-1, with TRBD1 matching over 10 bases. This CDR3 spans 15 amino acids. CDR1 SGHTA and CDR2 FQGNSA come from the germline V gene. V was clipped by 1 base and J by 3 bases; unmatched bases: 2.

The rearrangement links TRBV19 to TRBJ2-3; 9 nucleotides match TRBD1. The V segment lost 7 bases and the J segment 6 bases; nucleotides outside the gene matches: 5. From germline, CDR1 is LNHDA and CDR2 SQIVND (reference sequence). This CDR3 spans 13 amino acids. This CDR3 reads CASNRGQTDTQYF. CDR3 in DNA: TGTGCCAGTAACAGGGGGCAAACGGATACGCAGTATTTT.

This clone has only a few counts. The chain joins TRBV5-6 to TRBJ2-5; TRBD1 matches 9 bases. V dropped 0 bases and J dropped 3; count of bases not matched to a gene: 9. The CDR3 is 17 amino acids. Germline-derived CDR1 and CDR2 are SGHDT and YYEEEE. The CDR3 sequence: CASSLVWDRVSEETQYF. The CDR3 bases are TGTGCCAGCAGCTTGGTCTGGGACAGGGTATCGGAAGAGACCCAGTACTTC.

Only one count was recorded for this clone. The chain has TRBV9 and TRBJ2-5, with D maybe TRBD2 (5 bases). CDR3 length: 13 amino acids. Deletions cut 3 bases from V and 5 bases from J, with 11 bases between. Germline assignment: CDR1 SGDLS and CDR2 YYNGEE. In DNA form, the CDR3 reads TGTGCCAGCAGCGACACCCCGGGGGAGACCCAGTACTTC. Amino acids: CASSDTPGETQYF. Full variable domain (rest looked up from reference TRBV9 and TRBJ2-5): DSGVTQTPKHLITATGQRVTLRCSPRSGDLSVYWYQQSLDQGLQFLIQYYNGEERAKGNILERFSAQQFPDLHSELNLSSLELGDSALYFCASSDTPGETQYFGPGTRLLVL.

This chain uses TRBV7-2 with TRBJ2-7, with D uncertain. V was clipped by 3 bases and J by 4 bases, with 13 bases between them. The CDR3 runs 14 residues. CDR1 and CDR2 (germline): SGHTA, FQGNSA. DNA of the CDR3: TGTGCCAGCAGCTTGGGCCCTCTGTTGTACGAGCAGTACTTC. This encodes CASSLGPLLYEQYF.

Only one count was recorded for this clone. V gene TRBV5-6 combines with J gene TRBJ2-3; D not resolved. The V gene lost 0 bases and the J gene lost 0 bases, with 11 bases spanning the gap. The CDR3 has 16 amino acids. The germline CDR1 and CDR2 sequences are SGHDT and YYEEEE. The CDR3 coding sequence is TGTGCCAGCAGCTTGGTTGCGGCCTCTAGCACAGATACGCAGTATTTT. It yields the protein CASSLVAASSTDTQYF.

This rearrangement joins TRBV6-5 to TRBJ2-7, with no clear D. This CDR3 has 10 residues. Trimming took off 7 bases at V and 3 bases at J, with 4 bases between the two ends. The germline gives CDR1 MNHEY, CDR2 SVGAGI. The DNA of the CDR3 is TGTGCCAGCACGAGCTACGAGCAGTACTTC. It is translated as CASTSYEQYF.

The rearrangement links TRBV28 to TRBJ1-4, with 7 bases that match TRBD1. The germline V gene has CDR1 MDHEN and CDR2 SYDVKM. CDR3 length equals 15 residues. V shed 4 bases and J 4 bases; nucleotides not matched to a gene: 6. CDR3 protein: CASSSWTGFNEKLFF. DNA of the CDR3: TGTGCCAGCAGTTCTTGGACAGGCTTTAATGAAAAACTGTTTTTT.

V and J are TRBV11-3 and TRBJ2-7; 7 bases match TRBD2. Germline-derived CDR1 and CDR2 are SGHNT and YENEEA. The CDR3 runs 15 residues. With V trimmed by 3 bases and J by 0 bases, 5 bases remained unmatched. The CDR3 region is CASSLGGGSSYEQYF. The DNA for the CDR3 is TGTGCCAGCAGCTTGGGCGGGGGAAGCTCCTACGAGCAGTACTTC.

This clone appeared a single time. The V gene is TRBV7-9, the J gene TRBJ1-2; no definite D call. Deletions cut 5 bases from V and 4 bases from J, with 11 bases between. The germline CDR1 and CDR2 sequences are SEHNR and FQNEAQ (reference sequence). CDR3 size: 13 residues. This chain's CDR3 is CASSQTDGYGYTF. The CDR3 coding sequence is TGTGCCAGCAGCCAGACTGATGGCTATGGCTACACCTTC.

Only a few counts were recorded for this clone. The chain couples TRBV19 to TRBJ2-1, with 7 nucleotides matching TRBD2. Looked up from germline, CDR1 is LNHDA and CDR2 is SQIVND (reference sequence). This CDR3 is 16 amino acids long. After removal of 4 bases from V and 7 bases from J, the junction contained 13 bases not matched to a gene. This CDR3 reads CASSTGGIRQPNEQFF. The CDR3 DNA reads TGTGCCAGTAGTACCGGGGGGATTCGACAGCCGAATGAGCAGTTCTTC.

The chain joins TRBV7-3 to TRBJ2-1, with 7 bases lining up with TRBD1. Germline V gene lookup returns CDR1 SGHTA and CDR2 FQGTGA. The CDR3 loop spans 20 amino acids. With 1 base clipped from V and 0 bases from J, the junction kept 15 bases outside the gene matches. CDR3 DNA: TGTGCCAGCAGCTTAAGACCGACAGGGACCCAATCCTTCTCCTACAATGAGCAGTTCTTC. The encoded protein is CASSLRPTGTQSFSYNEQFF.

This CDR3 reads CAWSVLSDRSNQPQHF. CDR3 DNA: TGTGCCTGGAGTGTTCTCTCGGACAGAAGCAATCAGCCCCAGCATTTT. The J gene is TRBJ1-5, the V gene TRBV30; perhaps TRBD1 as D (6 bases). This CDR3 spans 16 amino acids. Trimming took off 0 bases at V and 1 base at J, with 13 bases between the two ends. The germline V gene encodes CDR1 GTSNPN and CDR2 SVGIG (reference sequence). Filled out from reference TRBV30 and TRBJ1-5, the complete variable domain reads SQTIHQWPATLVQPVGSPLSLECTVEGTSNPNLYWYRQAAGRGLQLLFYSVGIGQISSEVPQNLSASRPQDRQFILSSKKLLLSDSGFYLCAWSVLSDRSNQPQHFGDGTRLSIL.

The genes are TRBV28 and TRBJ2-2; 9 bases line up with TRBD1. V lost 3 bases, J lost 7 bases, and 6 bases stayed unmatched. The germline V gene has CDR1 MDHEN and CDR2 SYDVKM. This CDR3 is built from 15 residues. The CDR3 DNA is TGTGCCAGCAGTTTTCCGGGACAGGGTAGCGGGGAGCTGTTTTTT. Protein product: CASSFPGQGSGELFF.

A word on this clone: The same CDR3 also results from other DNA sequences found in this sample. The chain joins TRBV19 to TRBJ1-1; D gene uncertain. CDR1 is LNHDA and CDR2 is SQIVND in the germline V gene (reference sequence). Trimming removed 9 bases from V and 6 bases from J, with 23 bases in between. The CDR3 is made up of 15 amino acids. CDR3 sequence: CASTDRTGTGAEAFF. The CDR3 DNA sequence: TGTGCCAGCACCGATCGGACGGGAACCGGCGCTGAAGCTTTCTTT.

This chain connects TRBV28 to TRBJ2-1; unclear D gene. Germline CDR1 MDHEN, CDR2 SYDVKM. CDR3 size: 14 residues. V was trimmed by 5 bases and J by 9 bases, leaving 17 bases between them. CDR3 in DNA: TGTGCCAGCAGTCTCCCGGGTCGGTGGAGTGAGCAGTTCTTC. This gives the protein CASSLPGRWSEQFF.

This clone appeared a single time. DNA for the CDR3: TGTGCCAGCAGCTTACGTTCAGGGCTAGCGGGGGGCCGCTCCTACAATGAGCAGTTCTTC. It yields the protein CASSLRSGLAGGRSYNEQFF. The chain is built from TRBV7-6 and TRBJ2-1, with TRBD2 matching 11 bases. J gave up 0 bases and V 2 bases, and 12 bases lay outside the gene matches. Germline V CDR1 and CDR2: SGHVS, FNYEAQ. The CDR3 has 20 amino acids.

This chain connects TRBV20-1 to TRBJ2-1; maybe TRBD2 (6 bases). With 3 bases removed from V and 0 bases from J, the gap between germline ends came to 15 bases. This CDR3 contains 16 residues. Looked up from germline, CDR1 is DFQATT and CDR2 is SNEGSKA (reference sequence). The CDR3 sequence: CSASSRGATSYNEQFF. In DNA form, the CDR3 reads TGCAGTGCTAGTTCTCGCGGGGCTACCTCCTACAATGAGCAGTTCTTC.

The V and J genes are TRBV3-1 (or the pseudogene TRBV3-2) and TRBJ2-7, with 9 positions matching TRBD2. Germline V CDR1 and CDR2: LGHDT, YNNKEL (reference sequence). V trimming: 1 base; J trimming: 6 bases; junction bases outside the gene matches: 7. The CDR3 has 15 amino acids. The CDR3 sequence is CASSQGGGRASEQYF. CDR3 bases: TGTGCCAGCAGCCAAGGGGGCGGGAGGGCCTCCGAGCAGTACTTC.

V and J are TRBV9 and TRBJ2-2, with 7 bases matching TRBD2. V was clipped by 1 base and J by 4 bases; unmatched bases: 4. The germline CDR1 and CDR2 sequences are SGDLS and YYNGEE. This CDR3 spans 15 amino acids. The CDR3 nucleotides read TGTGCCAGCAGCGTAAGGGACTACCTCACCGGGGAGCTGTTTTTT. This gives the protein CASSVRDYLTGELFF.

The chain carries TRBV7-3 and TRBJ1-2, with D unresolved. CDR1 and CDR2 from the germline V gene are SGHTA and FQGTGA. The CDR3 sequence is 13 residues long. The germline V and J ends were trimmed by 5 bases and 7 bases, with 14 bases remaining between them. The CDR3 reads CASSPTGSSGYTF. CDR3 DNA: TGTGCCAGCAGCCCGACGGGTTCTAGTGGCTACACCTTC. Full variable domain (outside the CDR3, taken from reference TRBV7-3 and TRBJ1-2): GAGVSQTPSNKVTEKGKYVELRCDPISGHTALYWYRQSLGQGPEFLIYFQGTGAADDSGLPNDRFFAVRPEGSVSTLKIQRTERGDSAVYLCASSPTGSSGYTFGSGTRLTVV.

The genes are TRBV10-3 and TRBJ1-1; a possible D gene is TRBD1 (5 bases). The CDR3 contains 13 residues. Trimming left V 8 bases short and J 0 bases short, with 10 bases between. Germline CDR1 reads ENHRY; CDR2 reads SYGVKD. The CDR3 reads CAIGGSLNTEAFF. The CDR3 DNA reads as TGTGCCATCGGGGGGAGCTTGAACACTGAAGCTTTCTTT.

This clone was counted a single time. The gene calls are TRBV5-6 and TRBJ1-6, with 8 bases fitting TRBD1. The CDR3 totals 17 residues. J gave up 3 bases and V 0 bases, and 5 bases lay outside the gene matches. In germline, CDR1 is SGHDT, CDR2 YYEEEE. CDR3 amino acids: CASSLVQGAGYNSPLHF. For the CDR3, the DNA is TGTGCCAGCAGCTTGGTTCAGGGGGCGGGCTATAATTCACCCCTCCACTTT.

The chain combines TRBV11-2 with TRBJ2-3; 9 bases match TRBD1. The CDR3 has 16 residues. Germline-derived CDR1 and CDR2 are SGHAT and FQNNGV. The junction had 12 bases not matched to a gene; V was cut back by 7 bases and J by 4 bases. CDR3 region: CASTPEGTGRADTQYF. The CDR3, as DNA: TGTGCCAGCACCCCCGAGGGGACAGGGAGAGCAGATACGCAGTATTTT. Looking up the rest from reference TRBV11-2 and TRBJ2-3 gives the full variable domain: EAGVAQSPRYKIIEKRQSVAFWCNPISGHATLYWYQQILGQGPKLLIQFQNNGVVDDSQLPKDRFSAERLKGVDSTLKIQPAKLEDSAVYLCASTPEGTGRADTQYFGPGTRLTVL.

The rearrangement uses TRBV5-1 and TRBJ2-7, with 7 bases identical to TRBD2. The CDR3 is made up of 14 amino acids. Germline values: CDR1 SGHRS, CDR2 YFSETQ. After removal of 0 bases from V and 2 bases from J, the junction contained 2 bases not matched to a gene. The CDR3 nucleotides are TGCGCCAGCAGCTTGGGCGGGAGTACCTACGAGCAGTACTTC. Its translation: CASSLGGSTYEQYF.

This chain links TRBV7-8 with TRBJ2-1, with 12 bases aligning to TRBD2. Germline CDR1 is SGHVS and CDR2 is FQNEAQ. With 5 bases clipped from V and 2 bases from J, the junction kept 7 bases outside the gene matches. This CDR3 is built from 17 residues. The DNA for the CDR3 is TGTGCCAGCAGCCGCCCTCGGACTAGCGGGACCTACAATGAGCAGTTCTTC. This translates into CASSRPRTSGTYNEQFF.